This paragraph reports one T cell receptor beta chain. This record belongs to a study of cytomegalovirus exposure and HLA in healthy donors. The CDR3 extends over 13 amino acids. CDR1 is LNHDA, CDR2 SQIVND, per germline (reference sequence). V lost 10 bases, J lost 1 base, and 8 bases lay in between. 13 Jbeta primers and 60 Vbeta primers were used for the PCR. Clones were sequenced by immunoSEQ multiplex PCR, and TCRdb holds only the in-frame ones, with some missing. The table has 150,000 to 200,000 clones, around 79% seen once. This sequence joins TRBV19 and TRBJ2-6; D gene uncertain. What was sequenced was PBMCs. The source is a male donor in good health and CMV-seropositive. CDR3 protein: CATRLSGANVLTF. The CDR3 nucleotides are TGTGCCACGCGGTTGTCTGGGGCCAACGTCCTGACTTTC.